Below are 30 T cell receptor beta chains sequenced from a single sample in a study of T cells in Graves' hyperthyroidism and ophthalmopathy. The investigators amplified TCR beta CDR3 regions from RNA transcripts. First-round RT-PCR of the TCR CDR3 relied on the HTBI primer set. TCRdb fed the multiplex PCR reads into MiXCR, producing one record per CDR3 protein. The sample carries hundreds of thousands of distinct CDR3 sequences, less than 25% recorded once. The material sequenced was blood. Every receptor here comes from a man under 40 with Graves' ophthalmopathy.

CDR3 amino acids: CASSISGSSTDTQYF. The CDR3, as DNA: TGTGCCAGCAGCATAAGCGGATCTAGCACAGATACGCAGTATTTT. This chain links TRBV7-3 with TRBJ2-3; D is possibly TRBD2 (5 bases). The V end lost 5 bases, the J end lost 0 bases, and 12 bases lay between the germline ends. The CDR3 totals 15 residues. CDR1 and CDR2 from the germline V gene are SGHTA and FQGTGA.

This clonotype was seen a few times. The chain joins TRBV4-3 to TRBJ2-3, with D possibly TRBD2 on 6 matching bases. Germline V CDR1 and CDR2: LGHNA, YSLEER. V was pared by 1 base and J by 5 bases, with 16 bases between. This CDR3 has 16 amino acids. The CDR3 protein is CASSQGSGSVVDTQYF. CDR3 nucleotide sequence: TGCGCCAGCAGCCAAGGATCCGGGAGCGTGGTAGATACGCAGTATTTT.

V and J are TRBV3-1 and TRBJ2-5; D unresolved. Germline CDR1 is LGHDT and CDR2 is YNNKEL (reference sequence). CDR3 length: 14 amino acids. The V and J ends lost 1 base and 2 bases respectively, with 8 bases between them. The CDR3 loop reads CASSQVTFQETQYF. The CDR3 nucleotides read TGTGCCAGCAGCCAAGTGACCTTTCAAGAGACCCAGTACTTC.

This clonotype has ten or more counts. The chain combines TRBV12-3 or TRBV12-4 with TRBJ2-7; D gene ambiguous. The CDR3 runs 12 residues. The V end lost 3 bases, the J end lost 6 bases, and 9 bases lay between the germline ends. CDR3 nucleotide sequence: TGTGCCAGCAGTTTCCAGGCCTCCGAGCAGTACTTC. This encodes CASSFQASEQYF.

This clonotype has ten or more counts. The rearrangement links TRBV27 to TRBJ1-1, with D unclear. In germline, CDR1 is MNHEY, CDR2 SMNVEV (reference sequence). The length of the CDR3 is 16 residues. Trimming shortened V by 2 bases and J by 5 bases, and 18 bases separated the two germline ends. DNA of the CDR3: TGTGCCAGCAGTTTAGCCGGGTCAGCCGGTAGGACTGAAGCTTTCTTT. Its protein product is CASSLAGSAGRTEAFF.

This clonotype was observed a few times. CDR3 sequence: CASSSTDRAGQPQHF. Here the CDR3 DNA reads TGTGCCAGCAGCTCGACGGACAGGGCGGGTCAGCCCCAGCATTTT. The chain combines TRBV7-9 with TRBJ1-5, with 8 nucleotides matching TRBD1. CDR1 and CDR2 from the germline V gene are SEHNR and FQNEAQ (reference sequence). There are 15 residues in the CDR3. The V and J ends lost 4 bases and 6 bases, in that order; junction bases with no gene match: 8.

V usage is TRBV27 and J usage is TRBJ2-2; a weak D match, TRBD1 (6 bases). CDR1 is MNHEY, CDR2 SMNVEV, per germline (reference sequence). The V end lost 3 bases, the J end lost 7 bases, and 12 bases lay between the germline ends. The CDR3 sequence is 14 residues long. DNA for the CDR3: TGTGCCAGCAGTTTTACAGGGTCGGACGGGGAGCTGTTTTTT. Protein: CASSFTGSDGELFF.

This clonotype appeared a few times. The genes are TRBV2 and TRBJ1-6, with D possibly matching TRBD1 (5 bases). This CDR3 is built from 14 residues. The germline V and J ends were trimmed by 6 bases and 4 bases, with 10 bases remaining between them. Germline V gene sequence: CDR1 SNHLY, CDR2 FYNNEI. In DNA, the CDR3 is TGTGCCAGCAGCATGACAGATTATAATTCACCCCTCCACTTT. This translates into CASSMTDYNSPLHF.

This clonotype was detected only a few times. This chain's CDR3 is CASSPPNPSGRSDTQYF. The CDR3 nucleotides are TGTGCCAGCTCACCACCTAACCCCAGCGGGAGGTCGGATACGCAGTATTTT. This chain links TRBV18 with TRBJ2-3; 9 bases line up with TRBD2. The V segment lost 0 bases and the J segment 6 bases; nucleotides outside the gene matches: 10. The CDR3 has 17 amino acids. Germline lookup yields CDR1 KGHSH and CDR2 LQKENI.

V is TRBV20-1 and J is TRBJ2-5; 9 nucleotides line up with TRBD2. Per the germline V gene, CDR1 is DFQATT and CDR2 is SNEGSKA (reference sequence). This CDR3 spans 12 amino acids. The J segment lost 5 bases and the V segment lost 5 bases, leaving 3 bases of the junction unmatched. In DNA form, the CDR3 reads TGCAGTGCTGCAGCGGGAGGTGAGACCCAGTACTTC. This sequence encodes CSAAAGGETQYF.

This clonotype was seen only a few times. The rearrangement uses TRBV4-3 and TRBJ2-1; 7 bases align to TRBD2. Germline V gene sequence: CDR1 LGHNA, CDR2 YSLEER. This CDR3 spans 15 amino acids. With 1 base clipped from V and 8 bases from J, the junction kept 8 bases outside the gene matches. CDR3 DNA sequence: TGCGCCAGCAGCCAAGGGGAGGGGATCCGGGATGAGCAGTTCTTC. This translates into CASSQGEGIRDEQFF.

The V gene is TRBV3-1, the J gene TRBJ2-7; either TRBD1 or TRBD2 may fit D (5 bases each). CDR1 LGHDT and CDR2 YNNKEL come from the germline V gene (reference sequence). The V end was cut by 5 bases, the J end by 5 bases, with 19 bases between. The CDR3 is 15 residues long. DNA of the CDR3: TGTGCCAGCAGCACGACCCGGGCCCGGGGCCACGAGCAGTACTTC. This codes for CASSTTRARGHEQYF.

This clonotype was picked up many times. V and J are TRBV30 and TRBJ2-3; TRBD2 matches at 7 bases. With 3 bases clipped from V and 2 bases from J, the junction kept 5 bases outside the gene matches. The CDR3 has 14 residues. Germline V gene data show CDR1 as GTSNPN and CDR2 as SVGIG (reference sequence). The CDR3, as DNA: TGTGCCTGGAGATGGGCGGGAGACACAGATACGCAGTATTTT. It encodes CAWRWAGDTDTQYF.

This clonotype occurred a few times. The chain uses TRBV29-1 and TRBJ2-1, with unresolved D. Germline CDR1 is SQVTM and CDR2 is ANQGSEA. The V gene lost 3 bases and the J gene lost 3 bases, with 12 bases spanning the gap. The CDR3 consists of 14 residues. CDR3 in amino acids: CSVDGSVVYNEQFF. The CDR3, as DNA: TGCAGCGTTGATGGGTCGGTAGTCTACAATGAGCAGTTCTTC.

This rearrangement joins TRBV4-1 to TRBJ2-1, with TRBD1 matching over 8 bases. The CDR3 is 15 residues long. V dropped 4 bases and J dropped 5; count of bases not matched to a gene: 7. Germline V gene sequence: CDR1 MGHRA, CDR2 YSYEKL. CDR3 nucleotides: TGCGCCAGCAGCCCCGGACAGGGTAGAAACAATGAGCAGTTCTTC. Residues: CASSPGQGRNNEQFF.

The chain links TRBV11-2 to TRBJ2-1, with 7 bases lining up with TRBD2. CDR1 is SGHAT and CDR2 is FQNNGV in the germline V gene. V was clipped by 4 bases and J by 6 bases; unmatched bases: 12. The CDR3 covers 16 residues. The CDR3 coding sequence is TGTGCCAGCAGCTCCACCCGGGCTAGCGGAAGCAATGAGCAGTTCTTC. Protein sequence: CASSSTRASGSNEQFF.

The table lists this clonotype with many counts. The rearrangement links TRBV11-2 to TRBJ2-3; 10 bases match TRBD2. V shed 6 bases, J shed 4 bases, and the junction held 7 bases outside the gene matches. This CDR3 has 15 residues. CDR1 is SGHAT, CDR2 FQNNGV, per germline. CDR3 sequence: CASRRAGGPADTQYF. Here the CDR3 DNA reads TGTGCCAGCAGGAGAGCGGGAGGGCCGGCAGATACGCAGTATTTT. The full variable domain, its missing parts supplied by reference TRBV11-2 and TRBJ2-3, is EAGVAQSPRYKIIEKRQSVAFWCNPISGHATLYWYQQILGQGPKLLIQFQNNGVVDDSQLPKDRFSAERLKGVDSTLKIQPAKLEDSAVYLCASRRAGGPADTQYFGPGTRLTVL.

DNA of the CDR3: TGTGCCAGCAGTTTAACGCCGGGTACCGGGGCCAACGTCCTGACTTTC. It encodes CASSLTPGTGANVLTF. The J gene is TRBJ2-6, the V gene TRBV27, with D hard to call. With 2 bases removed from V and 4 bases from J, the gap between germline ends came to 12 bases. Germline CDR1 MNHEY, CDR2 SMNVEV (reference sequence). The CDR3 covers 16 residues.

There are many counts of this clonotype. The V gene is TRBV2, the J gene TRBJ2-5, with a tentative D call TRBD1 (6 bases). The V gene lost 1 base and the J gene lost 1 base, with 7 bases spanning the gap. CDR1 is SNHLY and CDR2 is FYNNEI in the germline V gene. There are 14 residues in the CDR3. CDR3 amino acids: CASSEGTAQETQYF. The CDR3 DNA is TGTGCCAGCAGTGAAGGGACAGCCCAAGAGACCCAGTACTTC.

In its sample, this clonotype was seen a few times. The chain joins TRBV6-2 or TRBV6-3 to TRBJ2-3; TRBD2 aligns across 7 bases. Germline V lookup: CDR1 MNHEY, CDR2 SVGEGT. V shed 2 bases, J shed 3 bases, and the junction held 11 bases outside the gene matches. CDR3 size: 17 residues. The CDR3 reads CASSYGDYPGDTDTQYF. DNA for the CDR3: TGTGCCAGCAGTTACGGGGACTACCCGGGAGATACAGATACGCAGTATTTT.

This sequence joins TRBV27 and TRBJ2-3; D is ambiguous. Germline assignment: CDR1 MNHEY and CDR2 SMNVEV (reference sequence). The CDR3 sequence is 16 residues long. V lost 3 bases to trimming and J lost 0 bases, with 13 bases between them. The CDR3 DNA sequence: TGTGCCAGCAGTTTTGATAGGCCCGCTAGCACAGATACGCAGTATTTT. Its translation: CASSFDRPASTDTQYF.

This clonotype was detected ten times or more. This rearrangement joins TRBV2 to TRBJ2-5; 10 nucleotides line up with TRBD1. Germline trimming cut 7 bases from V and 2 bases from J; bases unmatched to any gene: 7. In germline, CDR1 is SNHLY, CDR2 FYNNEI. This CDR3 region has 15 residues. The CDR3 bases are TGTGCCAGCACTCCAGACAGGGGGCCTCAAGAGACCCAGTACTTC. Amino acids: CASTPDRGPQETQYF.

In this sample, this clonotype turned up many times. The CDR3 DNA reads as TGTGCCAGCAGCTCCTTATCGGGAGGGACGAATTCACCCCTCCACTTT. Protein: CASSSLSGGTNSPLHF. The chain combines TRBV7-9 with TRBJ1-6; tentatively, D is TRBD1 (5 bases). CDR3 length: 16 residues. Germline V gene data show CDR1 as SEHNR and CDR2 as FQNEAQ (reference sequence). The germline V and J ends were trimmed by 4 bases and 7 bases, with 17 bases remaining between them. Variable domain in full (rest from reference TRBV7-9 and TRBJ1-6): DTGVSQNPRHKITKRGQNVTFRCDPISEHNRLYWYRQTLGQGPEFLTYFQNEAQLEKSRLLSDRFSAERPKGSFSTLEIQRTEQGDSAMYLCASSSLSGGTNSPLHFGNGTRLTVT.

This clonotype appeared many times. The V gene is TRBV6-2 or TRBV6-3, the J gene TRBJ2-7; weak D call: TRBD2 (5 bases). There are 14 residues in the CDR3. Trimming shortened V by 7 bases and J by 1 base, and 14 bases separated the two germline ends. CDR1 is MNHEY and CDR2 is SVGEGT in the germline V gene. The CDR3 sequence: CASTNPGESYEQYF. CDR3 bases: TGTGCCAGCACCAACCCCGGGGAATCCTACGAGCAGTACTTC.

This clonotype came up many times. The V gene is TRBV28, the J gene TRBJ1-4; perhaps TRBD1 as D (6 bases). The V end lost 4 bases, the J end lost 0 bases, and 9 bases lay between the germline ends. The CDR3 length is 15 residues. Germline V gene sequence: CDR1 MDHEN, CDR2 SYDVKM. This CDR3 is CASSSGQATNEKLFF. The CDR3 DNA follows: TGTGCCAGCAGTTCGGGACAAGCAACTAATGAAAAACTGTTTTTT.

J is TRBJ2-2 and V is TRBV2, with TRBD1 matching over 9 bases. The CDR3 extends over 16 amino acids. V shed 8 bases, J shed 1 base, and the junction held 8 bases outside the gene matches. Germline values: CDR1 SNHLY, CDR2 FYNNEI. The chain's CDR3 is CASATGGARNTGELFF. The DNA for the CDR3 is TGTGCCAGCGCAACAGGGGGCGCGAGGAACACCGGGGAGCTGTTTTTT. The complete variable domain, with remaining parts taken from reference TRBV2 and TRBJ2-2, reads EPEVTQTPSHQVTQMGQEVILRCVPISNHLYFYWYRQILGQKVEFLVSFYNNEISEKSEIFDDQFSVERPDGSNFTLKIRSTKLEDSAMYFCASATGGARNTGELFFGEGSRLTVL.

This clonotype was seen a handful of times. CDR3 nucleotides: TGCAGCGTTTCTGCGGGCCTTGGCGCCGGGGAGCTGTTTTTT. Protein product: CSVSAGLGAGELFF. The chain is built from TRBV29-1 and TRBJ2-2; TRBD2 is a possible D gene (5 bases). Germline CDR1 is SQVTM and CDR2 is ANQGSEA. Trimming shortened V by 5 bases and J by 6 bases, and 16 bases separated the two germline ends. The length of the CDR3 is 14 residues.

This clonotype was detected a few times. The chain links TRBV20-1 to TRBJ2-7; 12 nucleotides line up with TRBD1. This CDR3 contains 12 residues. The trim removed 6 bases at V and 6 bases at J, leaving 3 bases unmatched. CDR1 and CDR2 from the germline V gene are DFQATT and SNEGSKA (reference sequence). The CDR3 is CSAPGQGAEQYF. CDR3 DNA sequence: TGCAGTGCACCGGGACAGGGGGCCGAGCAGTACTTC.

The sample holds many counts of this clonotype. This chain links TRBV15 with TRBJ2-7, with 7 bases aligning to TRBD1. The trim removed 3 bases at V and 5 bases at J, leaving 10 bases unmatched. Germline loops: CDR1 LNHNV, CDR2 YYDKDF (reference sequence). There are 15 residues in the CDR3. CDR3 sequence reads: CATSRPSTGTDEQYF. Written as DNA, the CDR3 is TGTGCCACCAGCAGGCCTTCGACAGGGACCGACGAGCAGTACTTC. The full variable domain, with the rest looked up from reference TRBV15 and TRBJ2-7, is DAMVIQNPRYQVTQFGKPVTLSCSQTLNHNVMYWYQQKSSQAPKLLFHYYDKDFNNEADTPDNFQSRRPNTSFCFLDIRSPGLGDTAMYLCATSRPSTGTDEQYFGPGTRLTVT.

The table lists this clonotype with many counts. The chain combines TRBV6-5 with TRBJ2-7; D gene uncertain. V lost 0 bases, J lost 2 bases, and 11 bases lay in between. The CDR3 sequence is 15 residues long. Germline CDR1 and CDR2: MNHEY and SVGAGI. CDR3 sequence reads: CASSYSAGQTYEQYF. CDR3 sequence (DNA): TGTGCCAGCAGTTACTCTGCAGGCCAGACCTACGAGCAGTACTTC.